Included here is one T cell receptor (beta chain) sequence, with context. Clones were read by immunoSEQ multiplex PCR, and TCRdb kept only the in-frame ones, dropping some. Of some 350,000 clones in the sample, around 84% were seen once. The data originate from a study of blood T cell repertoires in COVID-19. The CDR3 spans 15 residues. V was clipped by 4 bases and J by 2 bases; unmatched bases: 7. From germline, CDR1 is SGHKS and CDR2 YYEKEE (reference sequence). The sample consisted of peripheral blood. The origin of this receptor is a human donor in a cohort sampled during active COVID-19. This chain links TRBV5-5 with TRBJ2-7, with TRBD1 identical over 9 bases. DNA of the CDR3: TGTGCCAGCAGCGAAGGGACAGGGCGTCCCTACGAGCAGTACTTC. It specifies CASSEGTGRPYEQYF. The whole variable domain, filled in from reference TRBV5-5 and TRBJ2-7, reads DAGVTQSPTHLIKTRGQQVTLRCSPISGHKSVSWYQQVLGQGPQFIFQYYEKEERGRGNFPDRFSARQFPNYSSELNVNALLLGDSALYLCASSEGTGRPYEQYFGPGTRLTVT.